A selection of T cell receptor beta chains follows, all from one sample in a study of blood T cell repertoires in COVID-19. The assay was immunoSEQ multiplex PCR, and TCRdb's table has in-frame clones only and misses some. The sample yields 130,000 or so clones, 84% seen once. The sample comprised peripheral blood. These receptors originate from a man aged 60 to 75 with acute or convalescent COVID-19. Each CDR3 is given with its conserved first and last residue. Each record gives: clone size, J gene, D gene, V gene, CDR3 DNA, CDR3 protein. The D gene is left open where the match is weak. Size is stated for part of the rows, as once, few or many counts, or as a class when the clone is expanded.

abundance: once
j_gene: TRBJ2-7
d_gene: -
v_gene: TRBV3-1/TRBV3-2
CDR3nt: TGTGCCAGCAGCCAAATCGGACTGTACGAGCAGTACTTC
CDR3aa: CASSQIGLYEQYF

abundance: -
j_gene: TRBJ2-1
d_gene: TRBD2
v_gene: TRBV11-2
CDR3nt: TGTGCCAGCAGGGTTAGCGGGGGGATCTACAATGAGCAGTTCTTC
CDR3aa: CASRVSGGIYNEQFF

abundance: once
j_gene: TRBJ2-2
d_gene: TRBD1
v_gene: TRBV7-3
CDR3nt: TGTGCCAGCAGCCCAGTGGGACAGGCTTCGAACACCGGGGAGCTGTTTTTT
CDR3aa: CASSPVGQASNTGELFF

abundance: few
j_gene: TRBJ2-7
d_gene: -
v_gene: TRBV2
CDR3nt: TGTGCCAGCACTTACAGGGAGCAGTACTTC
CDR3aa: CASTYREQYF

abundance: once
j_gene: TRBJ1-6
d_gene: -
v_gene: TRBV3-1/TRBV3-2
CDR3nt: TGTGCCAGCAGCCACAGGAACTCACCCCTCCACTTT
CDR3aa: CASSHRNSPLHF

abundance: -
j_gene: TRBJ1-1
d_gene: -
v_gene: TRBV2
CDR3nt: TGTGCCACTGCAAAAGAGGACACTGAAGCTTTCTTT
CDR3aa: CATAKEDTEAFF

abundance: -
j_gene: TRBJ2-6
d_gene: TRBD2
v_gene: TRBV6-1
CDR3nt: TGTGCCAGCAGTGAATGGGGGGGAGCTGGGGCCAACGTCCTGACTTTC
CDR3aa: CASSEWGGAGANVLTF

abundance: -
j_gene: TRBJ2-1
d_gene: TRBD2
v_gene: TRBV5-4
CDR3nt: TGTGCCAGCAGCCCCACGGGGGGGCTAGCGGGGGCTCTATCCTACAATGAGCAGTTCTTC
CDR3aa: CASSPTGGLAGALSYNEQFF

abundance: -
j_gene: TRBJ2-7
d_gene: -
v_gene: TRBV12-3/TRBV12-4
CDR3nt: TGTGCCAGCAGTTTGAGCCCCTACGAGCAGTACTTC
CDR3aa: CASSLSPYEQYF

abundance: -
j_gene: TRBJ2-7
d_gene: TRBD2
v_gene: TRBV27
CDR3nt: TGTGCCAGCAGTTTATCTCTAGCGGGAGTCTACGAGCAGTACTTC
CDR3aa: CASSLSLAGVYEQYF

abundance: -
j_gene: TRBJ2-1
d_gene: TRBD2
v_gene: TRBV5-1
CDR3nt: TGCGCCAGCAGCCAAAGTCCGCGGGGACTAACCCCCCGTGAGCAGTTCTTC
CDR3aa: CASSQSPRGLTPREQFF

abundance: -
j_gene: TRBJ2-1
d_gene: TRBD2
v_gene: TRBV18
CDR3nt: TGTGCCAGCAGGACTAGCGGGGACTACAATGAGCAGTTCTTC
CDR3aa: CASRTSGDYNEQFF

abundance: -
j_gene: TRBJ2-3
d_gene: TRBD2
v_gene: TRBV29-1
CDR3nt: TGCAGCGCGCTAGCGGGGGGACTCACAGATACGCAGTATTTT
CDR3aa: CSALAGGLTDTQYF

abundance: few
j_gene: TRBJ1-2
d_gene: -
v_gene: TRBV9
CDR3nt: TGTGCCAGCAGCGTAGGAGGAGGACGGGGAATCTATGGCTACACCTTC
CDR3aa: CASSVGGGRGIYGYTF

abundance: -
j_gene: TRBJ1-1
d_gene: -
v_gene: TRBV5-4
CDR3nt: TGTGCCAGCAGCTTGGCCCCAGAGAACACTGAAGCTTTCTTT
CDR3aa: CASSLAPENTEAFF

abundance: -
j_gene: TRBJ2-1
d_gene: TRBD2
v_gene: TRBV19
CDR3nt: TGTGCCAGTAAACGTACTAGCGGAGTCGTATCCAATGAGCAGTTCTTC
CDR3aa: CASKRTSGVVSNEQFF

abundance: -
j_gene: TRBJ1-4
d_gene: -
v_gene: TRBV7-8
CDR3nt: TGTGCCAGTGGTCCGACATCTGGTAATGAAAAACTGTTTTTT
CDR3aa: CASGPTSGNEKLFF

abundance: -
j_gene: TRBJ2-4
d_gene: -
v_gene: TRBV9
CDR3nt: TGTGCCAGCAGCATGGACAGTGGGAACATTCAGTACTTC
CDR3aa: CASSMDSGNIQYF

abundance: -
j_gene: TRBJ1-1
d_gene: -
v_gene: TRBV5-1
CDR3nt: TGCGCCAGCAGCTTGGTGTCGGGGTTAGGTTCACGAGCTTTCTTT
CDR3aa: CASSLVSGLGSRAFF

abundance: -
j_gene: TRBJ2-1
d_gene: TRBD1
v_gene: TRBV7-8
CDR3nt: TGTGCCAGCAGCTTTGGGACAGGGAACTCCTACAATGAGCAGTTCTTC
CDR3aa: CASSFGTGNSYNEQFF

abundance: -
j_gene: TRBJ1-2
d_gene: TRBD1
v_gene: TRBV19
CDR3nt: TGTGCCAGTAGTATGGGTGACAGGGGGCCGGGTGGCTACACCTTC
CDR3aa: CASSMGDRGPGGYTF

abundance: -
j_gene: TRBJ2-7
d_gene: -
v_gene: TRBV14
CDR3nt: TGTGCCAGCAGCCACCTCGGGACTCCCTACGAGCAGTACTTC
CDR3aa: CASSHLGTPYEQYF

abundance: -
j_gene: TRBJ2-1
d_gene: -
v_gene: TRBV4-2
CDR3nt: TGTGCCAGCAGCCGCCGGGCCTCGAGGGATGAGCAGTTCTTC
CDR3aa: CASSRRASRDEQFF

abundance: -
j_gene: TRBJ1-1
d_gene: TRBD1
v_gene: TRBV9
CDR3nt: TGTGCCAGCAGCGGACAGGGGGCTGAAGCTTTCTTT
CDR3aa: CASSGQGAEAFF

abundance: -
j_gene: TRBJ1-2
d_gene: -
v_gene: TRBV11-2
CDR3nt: TGTGCCAGCAGCTTAGGGCAGAACTATGGCTACACCTTC
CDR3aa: CASSLGQNYGYTF

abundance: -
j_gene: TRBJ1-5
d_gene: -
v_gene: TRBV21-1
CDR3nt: TGTGCCAGCAGCAAAGGTGGTCCCGGGACAGATCAGCCCCAGCATTTT
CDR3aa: CASSKGGPGTDQPQHF

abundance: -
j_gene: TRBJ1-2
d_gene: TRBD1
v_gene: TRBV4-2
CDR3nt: TGTGCCAGCAGCCGGGAGCAGGGGACAGGGGGTAACTATGGCTACACCTTC
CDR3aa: CASSREQGTGGNYGYTF

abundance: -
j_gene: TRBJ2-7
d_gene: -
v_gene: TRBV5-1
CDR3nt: TGCGCCAGCAGCTTGTTTGGCCCCGGACAGCCGCGAGAGCAGTACTTC
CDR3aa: CASSLFGPGQPREQYF

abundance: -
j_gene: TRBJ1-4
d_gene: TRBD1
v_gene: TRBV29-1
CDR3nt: TGCAGCGTTGAAGCCCCAGGGACAGGTGAAAAACTGTTTTTT
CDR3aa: CSVEAPGTGEKLFF

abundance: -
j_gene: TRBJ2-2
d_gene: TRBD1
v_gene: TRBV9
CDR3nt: TGTGCCAGCAGCGTACTGGGACAGGGGAGGGCCGGGGAGCTGTTTTTT
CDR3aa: CASSVLGQGRAGELFF

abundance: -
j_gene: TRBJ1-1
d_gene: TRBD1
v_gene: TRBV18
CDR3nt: TGTGCCAGCTCGCGGGACAGGCACACTGAAGCTTTCTTT
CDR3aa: CASSRDRHTEAFF

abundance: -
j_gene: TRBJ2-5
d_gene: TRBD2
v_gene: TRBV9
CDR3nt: TGTGCCAGCAGCGTTTCAGGGGTAGCGGGGGGGCCTCTAGCGACCCAGTACTTC
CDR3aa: CASSVSGVAGGPLATQYF

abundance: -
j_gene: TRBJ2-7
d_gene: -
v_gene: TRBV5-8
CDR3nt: TGTGCCAGCAGCTTGGATGGACAAGCCTACGAGCAGTACTTC
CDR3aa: CASSLDGQAYEQYF

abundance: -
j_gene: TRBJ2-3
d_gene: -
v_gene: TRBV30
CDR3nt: TGTGCCTGGAGTTATACACTAGCCCGCCCAGATACGCAGTATTTT
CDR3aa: CAWSYTLARPDTQYF

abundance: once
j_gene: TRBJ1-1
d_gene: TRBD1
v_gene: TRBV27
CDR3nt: TGTGCCAGCAGTCTACAGACAGGGCCGAACACTGAAGCTTTCTTT
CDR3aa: CASSLQTGPNTEAFF

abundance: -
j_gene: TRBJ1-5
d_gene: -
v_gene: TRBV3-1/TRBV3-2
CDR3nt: TGTGCCAGCAGTCATCAGGGGACTCAGCCCCAGCATTTT
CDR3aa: CASSHQGTQPQHF

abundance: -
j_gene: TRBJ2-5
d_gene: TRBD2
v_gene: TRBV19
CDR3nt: TGTGCCAGTAGTATGGGCGGGGGAAACCAAGAGACCCAGTACTTC
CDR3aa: CASSMGGGNQETQYF

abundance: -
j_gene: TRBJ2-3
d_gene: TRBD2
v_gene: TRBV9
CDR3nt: TGTGCCAGCAGCGTCGGCAGCGGGAGAGGCACAGATACGCAGTATTTT
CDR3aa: CASSVGSGRGTDTQYF

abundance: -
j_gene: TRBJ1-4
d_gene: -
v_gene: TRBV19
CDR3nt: TGTGCCAGTAGTACCGTGGCCGCTAATGAAAAACTGTTTTTT
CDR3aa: CASSTVAANEKLFF

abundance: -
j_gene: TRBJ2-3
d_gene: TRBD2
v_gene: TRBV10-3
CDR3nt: TGTGCCATCAGTGAGTCAGCGGGGACCACAGATACGCAGTATTTT
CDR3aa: CAISESAGTTDTQYF

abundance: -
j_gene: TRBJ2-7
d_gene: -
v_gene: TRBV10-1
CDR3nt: TGCGCCAGCAGTGAGTCAGGGGCGCAGCACGAGCAGTACTTC
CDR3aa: CASSESGAQHEQYF

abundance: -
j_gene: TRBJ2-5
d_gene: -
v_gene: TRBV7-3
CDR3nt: TGTGCCAGCAGCCTATGGGCGGGTCAGCAAGAGACCCAGTACTTC
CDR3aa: CASSLWAGQQETQYF

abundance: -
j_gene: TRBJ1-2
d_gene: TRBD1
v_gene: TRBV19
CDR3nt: TGTGCCAGTAGCGGACAGGTGGGGCGTTCTGGCTACACCTTC
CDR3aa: CASSGQVGRSGYTF

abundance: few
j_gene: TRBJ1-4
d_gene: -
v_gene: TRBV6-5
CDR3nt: TGTGCCAGCAGATACGACAGCCGACGGAATGAAAAACTGTTTTTT
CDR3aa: CASRYDSRRNEKLFF

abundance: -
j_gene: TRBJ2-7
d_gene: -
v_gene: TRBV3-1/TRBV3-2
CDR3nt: TGTGCCAGCAGCCAATTATATATGCTAACCTACGAGCAGTACTTC
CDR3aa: CASSQLYMLTYEQYF

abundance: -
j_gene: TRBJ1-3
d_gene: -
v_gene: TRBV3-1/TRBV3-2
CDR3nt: TGTGCCAGCAGCCGAGGGGGCTCTGGAAACACCATATATTTT
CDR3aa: CASSRGGSGNTIYF

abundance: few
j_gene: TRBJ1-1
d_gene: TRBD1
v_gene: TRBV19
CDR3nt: TGTGCCAGTAGTCCCCGGGACAGCTACTCGGGGACTGAAGCTTTCTTT
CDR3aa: CASSPRDSYSGTEAFF

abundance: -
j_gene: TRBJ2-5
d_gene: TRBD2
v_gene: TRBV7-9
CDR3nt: TGTGCCAGCAGCTTATATGGACTAGCGGTCATCGAGACCCAGTACTTC
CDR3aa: CASSLYGLAVIETQYF

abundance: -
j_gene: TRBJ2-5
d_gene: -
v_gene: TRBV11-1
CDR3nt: TGTGCCAGCAGCTCCGAACAGGGGGAGGGCCAAGAGACCCAGTACTTC
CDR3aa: CASSSEQGEGQETQYF

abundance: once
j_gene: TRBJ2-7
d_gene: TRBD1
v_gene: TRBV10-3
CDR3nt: TGTGCCATCAGTGAGTCAGGACAGGGCAGCAGAGCCGGTGAGCAGTACTTC
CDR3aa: CAISESGQGSRAGEQYF

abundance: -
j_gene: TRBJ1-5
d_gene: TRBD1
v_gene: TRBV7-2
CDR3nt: TGTGCCAGCAGAACAACAGGGGGGGGTTATCAGCCCCAGCATTTT
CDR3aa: CASRTTGGGYQPQHF

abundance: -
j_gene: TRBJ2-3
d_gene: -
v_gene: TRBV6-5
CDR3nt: TGTGCCAGCAACATCGAAGCCTACAGTGATACGCAGTATTTT
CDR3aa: CASNIEAYSDTQYF

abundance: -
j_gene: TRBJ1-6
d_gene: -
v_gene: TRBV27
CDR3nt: TGTGCCAGCAGTCACGGACAGTTAAATAATTCACCCCTCCACTTT
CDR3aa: CASSHGQLNNSPLHF